The rows below give T cell receptor beta chains drawn from one sample of a study of shared clonotypes between healthy human individuals. TCRdb's copy holds only in-frame clones and misses some; the assay was immunoSEQ multiplex PCR. This sample has a few million clones, with 90% to 95% found just once. Source material: naive CD4+ T cells from PBMCs. All receptors come from a man in his late teens or twenties in good health. Some clones in this sample may be carry-over from other donors' samples. The CDR3 runs from the conserved cysteine through the conserved F or W. The D gene is left open where the match is weak. For some rows the clone size is stated as once, few or many, or as a class when expanded; others skip it.

J gene | V gene | D gene | CDR3 length | clone size | CDR3 protein | CDR3 DNA
TRBJ1-4 | TRBV28 | . | 14 | . | CASSLTDSNEKLFF | TGTGCCAGCAGCTTAACGGATTCGAATGAAAAACTGTTTTTT
TRBJ1-1 | TRBV9 | . | 16 | . | CASSVRGSGGPTEAFF | TGTGCCAGCAGCGTAAGGGGCTCGGGGGGCCCCACTGAAGCTTTCTTT
TRBJ2-5 | TRBV9 | . | 16 | . | CASSVGAGVGQETQYF | TGTGCCAGCAGCGTAGGCGCAGGGGTGGGGCAAGAGACCCAGTACTTC
TRBJ2-7 | TRBV7-2 | TRBD2 | 18 | . | CASSLGSSGRVSSYEQYF | TGTGCCAGCAGCTTAGGGTCTAGCGGGAGGGTAAGCTCCTACGAGCAGTACTTC
TRBJ1-5 | TRBV7-3 | . | 13 | . | CASSLTMGQPQHF | TGTGCCAGCAGCTTAACGATGGGCCAGCCCCAGCATTTT
TRBJ1-5 | TRBV28 | . | 15 | . | CASSPDRFGNQPQHF | TGTGCCAGCAGCCCGGACAGATTTGGAAATCAGCCCCAGCATTTT
TRBJ2-1 | TRBV4-2 | TRBD2 | 15 | . | CASSQGASGTHEQFF | TGTGCCAGCAGCCAAGGGGCTAGCGGGACCCATGAGCAGTTCTTC
TRBJ2-7 | TRBV11-2 | . | 14 | once | CASSPVRTGIEQYF | TGTGCCAGCAGCCCCGTTCGTACCGGGATCGAGCAGTACTTC
TRBJ1-4 | TRBV11-2 | . | 14 | . | CASSLGRDNEKLFF | TGTGCCAGCAGCTTAGGGCGGGATAATGAAAAACTGTTTTTT
TRBJ2-3 | TRBV27 | . | 13 | . | CASSFQGLDTQYF | TGTGCCAGCAGTTTTCAGGGTTTGGATACGCAGTATTTT
TRBJ1-1 | TRBV2 | . | 14 | . | CASSDFGWNTEAFF | TGTGCCAGCAGTGATTTTGGGTGGAACACTGAAGCTTTCTTT
TRBJ1-2 | TRBV19 | . | 15 | . | CASTDPGSNFYGYTF | TGTGCCAGTACCGACCCAGGGTCTAACTTCTATGGCTACACCTTC
TRBJ1-2 | TRBV6-1 | . | 16 | . | CASSEVDKGGSYGYTF | TGTGCCAGCAGTGAAGTCGATAAAGGAGGGTCCTATGGCTACACCTTC
TRBJ2-1 | TRBV11-2 | TRBD2 | 16 | . | CASRGLAGGILNEQFF | TGTGCCAGCAGGGGACTAGCGGGAGGGATTTTGAATGAGCAGTTCTTC
TRBJ1-2 | TRBV18 | . | 18 | . | CASSPLNSGPTYNYGYTF | TGTGCCAGCTCACCCCTGAATTCGGGACCGACTTATAACTATGGCTACACCTTC
TRBJ2-7 | TRBV4-2 | . | 13 | . | CASSQVGGYEQYF | TGTGCCAGCAGCCAAGTTGGCGGCTACGAGCAGTACTTC
TRBJ1-6 | TRBV4-3 | . | 14 | . | CASSQETGNSPLHF | TGCGCCAGCAGCCAAGAGACTGGTAATTCACCCCTCCACTTT
TRBJ2-7 | TRBV19 | . | 11 | once | CASSAGLEQYF | TGTGCCAGTAGTGCTGGGCTAGAGCAGTACTTC
TRBJ2-3 | TRBV19 | . | 14 | . | CASTRGAGTDTQYF | TGTGCCAGTACCCGGGGGGCGGGCACAGATACGCAGTATTTT
TRBJ2-4 | TRBV20-1 | . | 11 | . | CSPNAKNIQYF | TGCAGTCCAAACGCTAAAAACATTCAGTACTTC
TRBJ2-1 | TRBV15 | TRBD2 | 14 | . | CATSREWTSGREFF | TGTGCCACCAGCAGAGAGTGGACTAGCGGGAGGGAGTTCTTC
TRBJ1-5 | TRBV4-2 | TRBD1 | 16 | . | CASSLQGAEGNQPQHF | TGTGCCAGCAGCCTTCAGGGGGCTGAAGGCAATCAGCCCCAGCATTTT
TRBJ1-1 | TRBV7-3 | . | 14 | . | CASSNTRGATEAFF | TGTGCCAGCAGCAATACTAGGGGGGCCACTGAAGCTTTCTTT
TRBJ2-7 | TRBV6-5 | TRBD2 | 15 | . | CASRSPGLAGEGQYF | TGTGCCAGCAGATCGCCGGGACTAGCGGGAGAAGGACAGTACTTC
TRBJ2-7 | TRBV7-2 | . | 15 | . | CASSPSSGIPYEQYF | TGTGCCAGCAGCCCGAGTTCGGGGATTCCCTACGAGCAGTACTTC
TRBJ2-5 | TRBV19 | TRBD2 | 19 | . | CASSIIGTSGQRYQETQYF | TGTGCCAGTAGTATAATCGGGACTAGCGGCCAAAGGTACCAAGAGACCCAGTACTTC
TRBJ2-5 | TRBV15 | . | 18 | . | CATSRDGAPERARETQYF | TGTGCCACCAGCAGAGATGGGGCTCCCGAAAGGGCACGAGAGACCCAGTACTTC
TRBJ2-7 | TRBV6-1 | TRBD1 | 15 | . | CASSGDRHLSYEQYF | TGTGCCAGCAGTGGGGACAGGCACCTCTCCTACGAGCAGTACTTC
TRBJ1-2 | TRBV19 | . | 13 | once | CACSGAKNYGYTF | TGTGCCTGCAGCGGGGCGAAGAACTATGGCTACACCTTC
TRBJ1-1 | TRBV5-4 | . | 13 | . | CASSQTTNTEAFF | TGTGCCAGCAGTCAAACCACGAACACTGAAGCTTTCTTT
TRBJ2-1 | TRBV29-1 | . | 11 | . | CSVGILNEQFF | TGCAGCGTCGGGATCCTCAATGAGCAGTTCTTC